One sample yielded the 28 T cell receptor beta chains listed below, sequenced in a study of blood T cell repertoires in COVID-19. Assay: immunoSEQ multiplex PCR; the TCRdb copy retains only in-frame clones and omits some. The sample has roughly 250,000 clones, about 86% seen once. The sample consisted of peripheral blood. Receptor source: an older woman with active or convalescent COVID-19.

The chain is built from TRBV10-3 and TRBJ2-4; D is possibly TRBD1 (5 bases). Germline-derived CDR1 and CDR2 are ENHRY and SYGVKD. This CDR3 contains 16 residues. V lost 0 bases to trimming and J lost 3 bases, with 12 bases between them. Written as DNA, the CDR3 is TGTGCCATCAGTGAGTCGGGGCTTTCCCTCAAAAACATTCAGTACTTC. It specifies CAISESGLSLKNIQYF.

V is TRBV27 and J is TRBJ1-5; D is undetermined. V was clipped by 3 bases and J by 5 bases, with 14 bases between them. The length of the CDR3 is 15 residues. CDR1 is MNHEY and CDR2 is SMNVEV in the germline V gene (reference sequence). For the CDR3, the DNA is TGTGCCAGCAGTTTTAATGCCCGGAGGGATCAGCCCCAGCATTTT. The encoded protein is CASSFNARRDQPQHF.

With regard to this clone: This may be a read error: a much more frequent sequence differs by one nucleotide. The V and J genes are TRBV11-1 and TRBJ1-2; tentatively, D is TRBD1 (6 bases). V shed 1 base and J shed 4 bases, with 7 bases lying between them. The germline gives CDR1 SGHAT, CDR2 FQDESV (reference sequence). This CDR3 region has 13 residues. The CDR3 loop is CASSLETGYGYTF. CDR3 sequence (DNA): TGTGCCAGCAGCTTAGAGACAGGCTATGGCTACACCTTC.

The chain has TRBV5-4 and TRBJ1-2, with 8 bases aligning to TRBD1. From germline, CDR1 is SGHNT and CDR2 YYREEE (reference sequence). This CDR3 comprises 14 residues. The V gene end was trimmed by 4 bases and the J gene end by 4 bases; junction bases not matched to a gene: 6. DNA for the CDR3: TGTGCCAGCAGCCCGGACAGGGCTCTCTATGGCTACACCTTC. Translation gives CASSPDRALYGYTF.

The chain links TRBV30 to TRBJ1-2; tentatively, D is TRBD1 (5 bases). The CDR3 spans 14 residues. Germline V gene sequence: CDR1 GTSNPN, CDR2 SVGIG (reference sequence). V was cut by 0 bases and J by 4 bases, with 12 bases left in between. In nucleotides, the CDR3 is TGTGCCTGGAGTGTACATGCAGGGCCCTATGGCTACACCTTC. As protein: CAWSVHAGPYGYTF.

The chain has TRBV5-8 and TRBJ1-5; 8 nucleotides agree with TRBD1. Per the germline V gene, CDR1 is SGHTS and CDR2 is YDEGEE. Trimming removed 7 bases from V and 6 bases from J; junction bases left unmatched: 15. This CDR3 comprises 16 residues. CDR3 DNA: TGTGCCAGCCGACGCTCTGGACAGGGTGCGGTTCAGCCCCAGCATTTT. Its protein product is CASRRSGQGAVQPQHF. Supplemented by reference TRBV5-8 and TRBJ1-5, the full variable domain reads EAGVTQSPTHLIKTRGQQATLRCSPISGHTSVYWYQQALGLGLQFLLWYDEGEERNRGNFPPRFSGRQFPNYSSELNVNALELEDSALYLCASRRSGQGAVQPQHFGDGTRLSIL.

This chain connects TRBV29-1 to TRBJ2-5; 8 positions agree with TRBD2. V lost 4 bases and J lost 5; bases outside the gene matches: 9. CDR3 length: 14 amino acids. Germline CDR1 reads SQVTM; CDR2 reads ANQGSEA. CDR3 sequence: CSVGKGGGSETQYF. The CDR3 coding sequence is TGCAGCGTTGGTAAAGGCGGGGGGTCGGAGACCCAGTACTTC.

The chain carries TRBV15 and TRBJ1-2, with 7 bases fitting TRBD1. The CDR3 covers 15 residues. Germline V gene lookup returns CDR1 LNHNV and CDR2 YYDKDF (reference sequence). Trimming at V came to 5 bases and at J to 14 bases, leaving 20 bases not matched to a gene. In DNA form, the CDR3 reads TGTGCCACCAGCGGTAGTTTAGGACAGGTTATGGCTAGTACCTTC. This codes for CATSGSLGQVMASTF.

J is TRBJ1-5 and V is TRBV29-1, with 11 nucleotides matching TRBD1. Unmatched junction bases numbered 6, after V lost 0 bases and J lost 11 bases. Germline V gene data show CDR1 as SQVTM and CDR2 as ANQGSEA. The CDR3 is 14 amino acids. Written as DNA, the CDR3 is TGCAGCGTTGAAGAAGTAGCGGGACAGGGGGCCCAGCATTTT. Translation: CSVEEVAGQGAQHF.

V usage is TRBV16 and J usage is TRBJ2-7; perhaps TRBD1 as D (6 bases). Between the trimmed V and J ends, which lost 4 bases and 2 bases, there was a span of 15 bases. CDR3 size: 15 residues. CDR1 and CDR2 (germline): KGHSY, FQNENV. CDR3 region: CASSPPWTVPYEQYF. The CDR3 DNA reads TGTGCCAGCAGCCCTCCTTGGACAGTCCCCTACGAGCAGTACTTC.

The V call is TRBV2, the J call TRBJ1-5; D is uncertain. Germline lookup yields CDR1 SNHLY and CDR2 FYNNEI. V was trimmed by 3 bases and J by 7 bases, leaving 13 bases between them. This CDR3 is built from 14 residues. The CDR3 nucleotides are TGTGCCAGCAGTGATCTCGGAGGAAACCAGCCCCAGCATTTT. This codes for CASSDLGGNQPQHF.

This clone is a singleton in its sample. The chain employs TRBV11-2 and TRBJ2-7; 10 bases agree with TRBD1. The length of the CDR3 is 18 residues. V dropped 2 bases and J dropped 3; count of bases not matched to a gene: 13. CDR1 and CDR2 (germline): SGHAT, FQNNGV. The CDR3 region has the DNA TGTGCCAGCAGCTTAAAGCGGGTCGGAGGGACAGGGGTCTACGAGCAGTACTTC. Its translation is CASSLKRVGGTGVYEQYF.

In this sample, this clone turned up once. This chain connects TRBV30 to TRBJ2-2; 7 bases are a match to TRBD2. Trimming took 2 bases from V and 4 from J; bases not matched to a gene: 4. Per the germline V gene, CDR1 is GTSNPN and CDR2 is SVGIG (reference sequence). The CDR3 loop spans 14 amino acids. CDR3 region: CAWSRGVGTGELFF. CDR3 DNA: TGTGCCTGGAGTCGGGGGGTGGGCACCGGGGAGCTGTTTTTT.

This chain connects TRBV5-1 to TRBJ1-2; 9 nucleotides align to TRBD1. The CDR3 is made up of 18 amino acids. The junction had 9 bases not matched to a gene; V was cut back by 0 bases and J by 0 bases. Germline V CDR1 and CDR2: SGHRS, YFSETQ. CDR3 sequence reads: CASSLAIGTGNANYGYTF. CDR3 coding DNA: TGCGCCAGCAGCTTGGCCATTGGGACAGGGAATGCTAACTATGGCTACACCTTC.

This chain connects TRBV11-2 to TRBJ1-2, with 9 bases aligning to TRBD1. This CDR3 contains 14 residues. Germline loops: CDR1 SGHAT, CDR2 FQNNGV. J lost 10 bases, V lost 3 bases, and 9 bases had no gene match. CDR3 nucleotide sequence: TGTGCCAGCAGCTTTTCCCGGACAGGGGAACACTACACCTTC. Translating gives CASSFSRTGEHYTF.

This clone came up a few times. The V call is TRBV2, the J call TRBJ1-1; weak D call: TRBD1 (6 bases). The length of the CDR3 is 13 residues. The germline V gene has CDR1 SNHLY and CDR2 FYNNEI. Trimming left V 8 bases short and J 3 bases short, with 13 bases between. Here the CDR3 DNA reads TGTGCCAGCGCAGGGGACCCCCACACTGAAGCTTTCTTT. Translation: CASAGDPHTEAFF.

The chain has TRBV5-5 and TRBJ2-3, with TRBD1 as a possible D gene (6 bases). Germline loops: CDR1 SGHKS, CDR2 YYEKEE (reference sequence). Trimming left V 4 bases short and J 5 bases short, with 14 bases between. The CDR3 runs 14 residues. The CDR3 is CASSRSATGDTQYF. CDR3 nucleotide sequence: TGTGCCAGCAGCCGATCAGCGACAGGAGATACGCAGTATTTT.

This clone showed up just a few times. The CDR3 sequence: CASSLRGHLNEQFF. DNA for the CDR3: TGTGCCAGCAGCTTACGCGGACACCTCAATGAGCAGTTCTTC. This chain joins TRBV7-2 and TRBJ2-1; D may be TRBD1 (5 bases). The length of the CDR3 is 14 residues. V was clipped by 2 bases and J by 6 bases, with 11 bases between them. The V gene's germline CDR1 is SGHTA and CDR2 FQGNSA.

V gene TRBV30 combines with J gene TRBJ2-7, with D perhaps matching TRBD2 (7 bases). This CDR3 has 13 residues. The germline gives CDR1 GTSNPN, CDR2 SVGIG (reference sequence). V was pared by 4 bases and J by 2 bases, with 12 bases between. The CDR3 DNA sequence: TGTGCCTGGAACGGCGGGGGCGCCTACGAGCAGTACTTC. This translates into CAWNGGGAYEQYF.

The chain is built from TRBV19 and TRBJ2-5; TRBD1 agrees at 9 bases. The CDR3 has 15 amino acids. Per the germline V gene, CDR1 is LNHDA and CDR2 is SQIVND (reference sequence). V lost 8 bases and J lost 5; bases outside the gene matches: 12. The chain's CDR3 is CASPFRDRVAETQYF. The CDR3 coding sequence is TGTGCCAGTCCCTTTCGGGACAGGGTTGCGGAGACCCAGTACTTC.

The chain joins TRBV30 to TRBJ1-1, with D hard to call. The CDR3 sequence is 14 residues long. V gave up 2 bases and J gave up 10 bases, with 20 bases separating them. CDR1 GTSNPN and CDR2 SVGIG come from the germline V gene (reference sequence). DNA for the CDR3: TGTGCCTGGAGTACAAGCCCCGGCCGCGGTGGAGCTTTCTTT. The encoded protein is CAWSTSPGRGGAFF.

This chain links TRBV6-5 with TRBJ2-5; D remains unclear. Trimming took off 4 bases at V and 5 bases at J, with 8 bases between the two ends. CDR1 MNHEY and CDR2 SVGAGI come from the germline V gene. The CDR3 runs 12 residues. Written as DNA, the CDR3 is TGTGCCAGCAGTTCTCTCGGGGAGACCCAGTACTTC. It specifies CASSSLGETQYF.

The V call is TRBV4-1, the J call TRBJ1-6; 7 bases line up with TRBD1. CDR3 length equals 16 residues. V lost 0 bases and J lost 2; bases outside the gene matches: 1. The V gene's germline CDR1 is MGHRA and CDR2 YSYEKL. The CDR3 protein is CASSQETGTYNSPLHF. For the CDR3, the DNA is TGCGCCAGCAGCCAAGAGACAGGGACCTATAATTCACCCCTCCACTTT.

The chain is built from TRBV9 and TRBJ2-2; TRBD2 matches 8 bases. CDR1 is SGDLS and CDR2 is YYNGEE in the germline V gene. The CDR3 has 16 amino acids. J lost 1 base, V lost 6 bases, and 8 bases had no gene match. The DNA for the CDR3 is TGTGCCAGCACACTCGGGCGGGGGGTGAACACCGGGGAGCTGTTTTTT. It yields the protein CASTLGRGVNTGELFF. The full variable domain, with the rest looked up from reference TRBV9 and TRBJ2-2, is DSGVTQTPKHLITATGQRVTLRCSPRSGDLSVYWYQQSLDQGLQFLIQYYNGEERAKGNILERFSAQQFPDLHSELNLSSLELGDSALYFCASTLGRGVNTGELFFGEGSRLTVL.

This clone is a singleton in its sample. The chain is built from TRBV6-6 and TRBJ1-1; D is uncertain. Germline CDR1 MNHNY, CDR2 SVGAGI (reference sequence). The CDR3 covers 14 residues. Trimming cost V 2 bases and J 3 bases, with 10 bases left between them. The CDR3 DNA is TGTGCCAGCAGTTACCCAGGTGAATACACTGAAGCTTTCTTT. Amino acids: CASSYPGEYTEAFF.

This clone occurred a few times. The chain carries TRBV5-4 and TRBJ2-7; TRBD2 agrees at 10 bases. Losses at the gene ends were 4 bases for V and 6 bases for J; bases not matched to a gene: 13. This CDR3 has 16 amino acids. Germline-derived CDR1 and CDR2 are SGHNT and YYREEE (reference sequence). CDR3 residues: CASSQGGLAGALEQYF. The CDR3 coding sequence is TGTGCCAGCAGCCAGGGAGGGCTAGCGGGGGCCCTCGAGCAGTACTTC.

The chain uses TRBV4-1 and TRBJ2-5; the match to TRBD2 covers 8 bases. The CDR3 totals 15 residues. Losses at the gene ends were 0 bases for V and 9 bases for J; bases not matched to a gene: 9. The germline V gene has CDR1 MGHRA and CDR2 YSYEKL. The CDR3 DNA reads TGCGCCAGCAGCCAAGAGGGACGGGGACTAGATGCCCAGTACTTC. Its translation is CASSQEGRGLDAQYF.

This clone has ten or more counts. The chain is built from TRBV4-3 and TRBJ2-1; 8 bases line up with TRBD2. CDR1 is LGHNA and CDR2 is YSLEER in the germline V gene. The J segment lost 10 bases and the V segment lost 0 bases, leaving 5 bases of the junction unmatched. CDR3 size: 14 residues. DNA for the CDR3: TGCGCCAGCAGCCAAGATCTTAGCGGGGTAGAGCAGTTCTTC. The encoded protein is CASSQDLSGVEQFF.